The 9 T cell receptor beta chains below come from one sample, sequenced in a study of human thymus T cells. The protocol was immunoSEQ multiplex PCR, while the TCRdb copy is restricted to in-frame clones and leaves out a portion. The sample records more than 45,000 clones, nearly 95% being singletons. Material: blood. The source of these receptors is a boy in the first two years of life with a congenital heart defect but otherwise immunologically healthy.

The rearrangement links TRBV27 to TRBJ2-2, with 7 bases matching TRBD1. This CDR3 is built from 13 residues. Per the germline V gene, CDR1 is MNHEY and CDR2 is SMNVEV (reference sequence). The J segment lost 6 bases and the V segment lost 5 bases, leaving 3 bases of the junction unmatched. The CDR3 nucleotides are TGTGCCAGCAGTCCGCAGGGGGCCGGGGAGCTGTTTTTT. Its protein product is CASSPQGAGELFF.

The rearrangement links TRBV19 to TRBJ2-1; D is undetermined. Germline CDR1 is LNHDA and CDR2 is SQIVND (reference sequence). The CDR3 runs 14 residues. Trimming left V 2 bases short and J 6 bases short, with 11 bases between. The CDR3 protein is CASSIIGISNEQFF. The CDR3 DNA reads TGTGCCAGTAGTATAATAGGGATTAGCAATGAGCAGTTCTTC.

The J gene is TRBJ2-3, the V gene TRBV5-1; D is undetermined. V was shortened by 0 bases and J by 2 bases, with 10 bases between the two germline ends. This CDR3 has 15 residues. The germline V gene encodes CDR1 SGHRS and CDR2 YFSETQ. The CDR3 sequence is CASSLGYTSTDTQYF. CDR3 coding DNA: TGCGCCAGCAGCTTGGGCTACACATCCACAGATACGCAGTATTTT.

This chain uses TRBV29-1 with TRBJ2-3; 7 nucleotides agree with TRBD1. J lost 1 base, V lost 4 bases, and 5 bases had no gene match. This CDR3 has 14 residues. Looked up from germline, CDR1 is SQVTM and CDR2 is ANQGSEA. CDR3 loop: CSVGTGYRTDTQYF. As DNA, the CDR3 is TGCAGCGTTGGGACAGGCTACCGCACAGATACGCAGTATTTT.

V gene TRBV7-2 combines with J gene TRBJ2-3, with D possibly TRBD2 on 7 matching bases. The CDR3 is made up of 15 amino acids. CDR1 is SGHTA and CDR2 is FQGNSA in the germline V gene. V was shortened by 0 bases and J by 4 bases, with 11 bases between the two germline ends. CDR3 region: CASSLAGGAADTQYF. The CDR3 DNA reads TGTGCCAGCAGCTTAGCGGGGGGGGCAGCAGATACGCAGTATTTT.

J is TRBJ2-1 and V is TRBV27; 8 nucleotides match TRBD2. The CDR3 runs 18 residues. J gave up 8 bases and V 5 bases, and 20 bases lay outside the gene matches. The germline V gene encodes CDR1 MNHEY and CDR2 SMNVEV (reference sequence). The CDR3 reads CASSPQPPGLGIKYEQFF. The CDR3 DNA reads TGTGCCAGCAGTCCGCAGCCCCCGGGACTAGGAATTAAGTATGAGCAGTTCTTC.

This chain joins TRBV7-2 and TRBJ2-7; the match to TRBD1 covers 7 bases. The germline V gene has CDR1 SGHTA and CDR2 FQGNSA. This CDR3 has 14 amino acids. V lost 1 base and J lost 3; bases outside the gene matches: 3. This CDR3 reads CASSLGRGRYEQYF. The CDR3 coding sequence is TGTGCCAGCAGCTTAGGAAGGGGGCGCTACGAGCAGTACTTC.

The chain joins TRBV4-1 to TRBJ2-3, with TRBD2 as a possible D gene (5 bases). V lost 4 bases and J 0 bases, leaving 14 bases between the germline ends. Germline V CDR1 and CDR2: MGHRA, YSYEKL. There are 16 residues in the CDR3. CDR3 protein: CASSPAEWYSTDTQYF. CDR3 in DNA: TGCGCCAGCAGCCCAGCGGAGTGGTATAGCACAGATACGCAGTATTTT.

V is TRBV9 and J is TRBJ2-1; the D call may be TRBD1 or TRBD2 (5 bases each). The CDR3 length is 15 residues. CDR1 is SGDLS and CDR2 is YYNGEE in the germline V gene. V lost 4 bases, J lost 4 bases, and 15 bases lay in between. CDR3 DNA sequence: TGTGCCAGCAGCACACCGGGACCAACTTACAATGAGCAGTTCTTC. This gives the protein CASSTPGPTYNEQFF.